The clone carrying this T cell receptor (beta chain) appeared a few times. This sample was taken from a study of cytomegalovirus exposure and HLA in healthy donors. Trimming at V came to 6 bases and at J to 7 bases, leaving 15 bases not matched to a gene. CDR1 and CDR2 from the germline V gene are LGHNT and FRNRAP. The CDR3 totals 16 residues. The table came from immunoSEQ multiplex PCR; TCRdb's copy has only in-frame clones and leaves some out. The data show approximately 160,000 clones, about nine tenths seen once. The TCR originated in a woman between 18 and 30 years old in good health and CMV-seropositive. The chain couples TRBV12-5 to TRBJ2-1; 7 bases agree with TRBD2. Material: PBMCs. The CDR3 protein is CASGPRGGRGLNEQFF. The CDR3 DNA reads as TGTGCTAGTGGCCCCCGAGGCGGGAGAGGATTGAATGAGCAGTTCTTC.